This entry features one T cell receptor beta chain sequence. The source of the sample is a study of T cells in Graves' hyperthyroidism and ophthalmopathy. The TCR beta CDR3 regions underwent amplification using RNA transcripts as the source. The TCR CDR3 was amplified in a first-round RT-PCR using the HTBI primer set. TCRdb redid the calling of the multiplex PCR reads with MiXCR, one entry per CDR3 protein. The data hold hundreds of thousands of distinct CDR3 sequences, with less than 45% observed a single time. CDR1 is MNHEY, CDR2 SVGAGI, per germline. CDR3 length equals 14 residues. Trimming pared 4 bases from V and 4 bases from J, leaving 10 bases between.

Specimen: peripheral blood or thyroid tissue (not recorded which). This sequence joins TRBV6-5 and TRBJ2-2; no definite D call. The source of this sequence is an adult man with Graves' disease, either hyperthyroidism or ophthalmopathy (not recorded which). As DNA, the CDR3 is TGTGCCAGCAGTTCCCTTGAGGCCACCGGGGAGCTGTTTTTT. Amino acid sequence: CASSSLEATGELFF.